These 13 T cell receptor beta chains were all obtained from the same sample, sequenced in a study of T cells in narcolepsy. Only in-frame clones appear in the TCRdb table, and some are missing; sequencing was by immunoSEQ multiplex PCR. The repertoire has about 40,000 clones, around 88% of them found once; the top ten carry roughly 1.2%. The sequenced sample consisted of CD45RA- memory CD4+ T cells from PBMCs. The receptors come from a human donor with narcolepsy.

This chain links TRBV5-1 with TRBJ1-3; D uncertain. Per the germline V gene, CDR1 is SGHRS and CDR2 is YFSETQ. V shed 0 bases and J shed 4 bases, with 8 bases lying between them. The CDR3 loop spans 14 amino acids. The CDR3 coding sequence is TGCGCCAGCAGCTTGGGAGTGGAGGGAAACACCATATATTTT. Amino acids: CASSLGVEGNTIYF.

This clone was seen only once. The chain has TRBV6-8 and TRBJ2-7; 9 nucleotides agree with TRBD1. Germline V gene sequence: CDR1 MNHGY, CDR2 SAAAGT. The CDR3 length is 15 residues. V dropped 6 bases and J dropped 6; count of bases not matched to a gene: 12. CDR3 region: CASRPLGTGLREQYF. The CDR3 bases are TGTGCCAGCAGACCCCTAGGGACAGGGCTTCGCGAGCAGTACTTC.

In this sample, this clone turned up once. This rearrangement joins TRBV11-2 to TRBJ1-1, with D perhaps matching TRBD1 (5 bases). CDR3 size: 16 residues. The germline V gene has CDR1 SGHAT and CDR2 FQNNGV. Trimming cost V 1 base and J 4 bases, with 16 bases left between them. DNA for the CDR3: TGTGCCAGCAGCTTAGCCCGGGCGGTCGGGGGCACTGAAGCTTTCTTT. Encoded protein: CASSLARAVGGTEAFF.

The chain is built from TRBV2 and TRBJ2-3; a possible D gene is TRBD2 (5 bases). CDR1 is SNHLY, CDR2 FYNNEI, per germline. The V end was cut by 4 bases, the J end by 0 bases, with 11 bases between. This CDR3 has 15 amino acids. The CDR3 coding sequence is TGTGCCAGCAGTGCCCAAGCGGCTAGCACAGATACGCAGTATTTT. It is translated as CASSAQAASTDTQYF.

The chain has TRBV11-1 and TRBJ1-2, with D tentatively TRBD1 (6 bases). Trimming stripped 4 bases from V and 4 bases from J, with 13 bases between. The CDR3 loop spans 14 amino acids. The germline gives CDR1 SGHAT, CDR2 FQDESV (reference sequence). DNA for the CDR3: TGTGCCAGCAGCTCCCAGGGGCGAGCCTATGGCTACACCTTC. Protein sequence: CASSSQGRAYGYTF.

This clone was seen only once. As the CDR3 is not closed by the conserved phenylalanine or tryptophan, this likely results from a read error. The chain joins TRBV5-1 to TRBJ2-7; a weak D match, TRBD1 (5 bases). Germline V CDR1 and CDR2: SGHRS, YFSETQ. V was pared by 3 bases and J by 0 bases, with 13 bases between. The CDR3 spans 15 residues. CDR3 in amino acids: CASSSRAMSSYEQYL. The CDR3 nucleotides read TGCGCCAGCAGCTCCAGGGCTATGAGCTCCTACGAGCAGTACCTC.

The V call is TRBV7-6, the J call TRBJ2-2; D remains ambiguous. There are 13 residues in the CDR3. The V end lost 5 bases, the J end lost 6 bases, and 10 bases lay between the germline ends. Germline CDR1 reads SGHVS; CDR2 reads FNYEAQ. CDR3: CASSTAGPGELFF. In DNA, the CDR3 is TGTGCCAGCAGCACCGCAGGCCCCGGGGAGCTGTTTTTT.

This sequence joins TRBV27 and TRBJ1-1; D unresolved. Germline CDR1 and CDR2: MNHEY and SMNVEV (reference sequence). Trimming cost V 7 bases and J 5 bases, with 8 bases left between them. The CDR3 extends over 11 amino acids. The CDR3 loop reads CASMRETEAFF. CDR3 bases: TGTGCCAGCATGAGGGAAACTGAAGCTTTCTTT.

In this sample, this clone turned up a few times. The V and J genes are TRBV6-1 and TRBJ1-2, with 10 bases lining up with TRBD1. The CDR3 is 13 residues long. After removal of 3 bases from V and 11 bases from J, the junction contained 6 bases not matched to a gene. Germline CDR1 reads MNHNS; CDR2 reads SASEGT. As DNA, the CDR3 is TGTGCCAGCAGTGATAGACAGGGGGCAGGGTACACCTTC. Translating it yields CASSDRQGAGYTF.

This sequence joins TRBV5-1 and TRBJ1-4, with unresolved D. Germline V lookup: CDR1 SGHRS, CDR2 YFSETQ. Trimming shortened V by 4 bases and J by 8 bases, and 9 bases separated the two germline ends. The CDR3 is 12 residues long. This chain's CDR3 is CASSPLGEKLFF. CDR3 bases: TGCGCCAGCAGCCCTCTCGGGGAAAAACTGTTTTTT.

J is TRBJ1-1 and V is TRBV4-3; D ambiguous. The CDR3 loop spans 16 amino acids. Trimming pared 4 bases from V and 7 bases from J, leaving 22 bases between. Germline V lookup: CDR1 LGHNA, CDR2 YSLEER. CDR3 protein: CASSRSPGGGLYEAFF. The CDR3 DNA reads TGCGCCAGCAGCCGAAGCCCTGGAGGCGGACTATATGAAGCTTTCTTT.

V usage is TRBV5-6 and J usage is TRBJ2-5, with TRBD1 as a possible D gene (6 bases). V was trimmed by 3 bases and J by 4 bases, leaving 13 bases between them. CDR1 SGHDT and CDR2 YYEEEE come from the germline V gene. CDR3 length equals 14 residues. CDR3 protein: CASSSPEGGETQYF. CDR3 DNA sequence: TGTGCCAGCAGCTCCCCCGAAGGGGGAGAGACCCAGTACTTC.

The gene calls are TRBV7-9 and TRBJ1-4; no clear D gene. The CDR3 sequence is 15 residues long. CDR1 and CDR2 (germline): SEHNR, FQNEAQ (reference sequence). The V gene lost 2 bases and the J gene lost 8 bases, with 15 bases spanning the gap. The CDR3 region has the DNA TGTGCCAGCAGCTTAAATTCGGTGGGTGGAGAAAAACTGTTTTTT. Translating it yields CASSLNSVGGEKLFF.